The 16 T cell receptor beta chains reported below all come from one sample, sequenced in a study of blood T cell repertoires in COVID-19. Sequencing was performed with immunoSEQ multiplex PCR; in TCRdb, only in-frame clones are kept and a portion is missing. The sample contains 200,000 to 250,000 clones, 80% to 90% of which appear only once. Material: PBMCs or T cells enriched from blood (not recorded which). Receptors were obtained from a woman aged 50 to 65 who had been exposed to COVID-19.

This chain's CDR3 is CASSQGLGNEKLFF. The CDR3 DNA is TGTGCCAGCAGCCAGGGGTTAGGTAATGAAAAACTGTTTTTT. The genes are TRBV13 and TRBJ1-4, with D tentatively TRBD1 (6 bases). The CDR3 consists of 14 residues. Germline CDR1 reads PRHDT; CDR2 reads FYEKMQ (reference sequence). Trimming left V 5 bases short and J 4 bases short, with 11 bases between.

The CDR3 region is CASGPLLAGVTDTQYF. CDR3 coding DNA: TGTGCTAGTGGCCCCCTTCTAGCGGGGGTAACAGATACGCAGTATTTT. The chain carries TRBV12-5 and TRBJ2-3; 10 nucleotides align to TRBD2. V shed 6 bases, J shed 3 bases, and the junction held 9 bases outside the gene matches. The CDR3 contains 16 residues. Per germline, CDR1 LGHNT and CDR2 FRNRAP.

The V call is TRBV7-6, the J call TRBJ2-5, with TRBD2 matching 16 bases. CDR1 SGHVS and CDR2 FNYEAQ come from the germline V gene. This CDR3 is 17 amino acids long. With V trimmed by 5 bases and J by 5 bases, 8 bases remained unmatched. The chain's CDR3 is CASSPGLAGGLGETQYF. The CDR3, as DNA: TGTGCCAGCAGCCCGGGACTAGCGGGGGGGCTTGGGGAGACCCAGTACTTC.

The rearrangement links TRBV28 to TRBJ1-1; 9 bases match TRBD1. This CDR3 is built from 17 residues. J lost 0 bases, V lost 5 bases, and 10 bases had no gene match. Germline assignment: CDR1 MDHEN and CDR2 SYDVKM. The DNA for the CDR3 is TGTGCCAGCAGTGGGATTGGGACAGGGAGGGTGAACACTGAAGCTTTCTTT. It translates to CASSGIGTGRVNTEAFF.

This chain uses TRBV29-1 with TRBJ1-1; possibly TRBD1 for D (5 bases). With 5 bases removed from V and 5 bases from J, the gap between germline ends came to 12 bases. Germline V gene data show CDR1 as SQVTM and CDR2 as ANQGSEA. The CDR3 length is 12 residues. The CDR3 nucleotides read TGCAGCGTTTTAGCGCGGGGGACTGAAGCTTTCTTT. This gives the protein CSVLARGTEAFF. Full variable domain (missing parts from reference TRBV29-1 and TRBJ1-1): SAVISQKPSRDICQRGTSLTIQCQVDSQVTMMFWYRQQPGQSLTLIATANQGSEATYESGFVIDKFPISRPNLTFSTLTVSNMSPEDSSIYLCSVLARGTEAFFGQGTRLTVV.

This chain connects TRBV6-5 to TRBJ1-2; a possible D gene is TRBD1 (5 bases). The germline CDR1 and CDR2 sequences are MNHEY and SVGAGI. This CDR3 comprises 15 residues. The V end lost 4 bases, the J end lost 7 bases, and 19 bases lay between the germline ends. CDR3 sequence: CASSFSHPRGGGYTF. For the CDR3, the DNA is TGTGCCAGCAGTTTCTCGCACCCTAGGGGAGGTGGCTACACCTTC.

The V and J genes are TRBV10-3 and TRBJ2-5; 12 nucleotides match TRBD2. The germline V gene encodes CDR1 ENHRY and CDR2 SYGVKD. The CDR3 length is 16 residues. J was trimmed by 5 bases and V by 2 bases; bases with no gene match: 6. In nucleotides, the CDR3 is TGTGCCATCAGTGAGGTCCTAGCGGGGGGGTTGGAGACCCAGTACTTC. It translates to CAISEVLAGGLETQYF.

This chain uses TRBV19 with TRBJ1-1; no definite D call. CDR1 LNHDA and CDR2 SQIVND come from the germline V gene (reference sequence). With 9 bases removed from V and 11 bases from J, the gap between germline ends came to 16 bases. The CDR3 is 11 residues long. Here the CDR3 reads CARDGFLEAFF. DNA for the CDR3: TGTGCCAGGGATGGTTTTCTGGAGGCTTTCTTT.

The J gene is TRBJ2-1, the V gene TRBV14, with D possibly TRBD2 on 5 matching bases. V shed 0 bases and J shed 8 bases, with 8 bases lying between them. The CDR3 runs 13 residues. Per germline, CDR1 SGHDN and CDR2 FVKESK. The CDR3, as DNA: TGTGCCAGCAGCCAAGACGGACTGGATGAGCAGTTCTTC. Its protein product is CASSQDGLDEQFF.

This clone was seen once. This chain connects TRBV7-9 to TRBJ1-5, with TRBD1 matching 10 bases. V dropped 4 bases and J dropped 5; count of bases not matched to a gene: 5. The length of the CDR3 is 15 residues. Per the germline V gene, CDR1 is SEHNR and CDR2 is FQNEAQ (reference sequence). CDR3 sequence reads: CASSSGTGEYQPQHF. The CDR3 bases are TGTGCCAGCAGCTCCGGGACAGGGGAGTATCAGCCCCAGCATTTT.

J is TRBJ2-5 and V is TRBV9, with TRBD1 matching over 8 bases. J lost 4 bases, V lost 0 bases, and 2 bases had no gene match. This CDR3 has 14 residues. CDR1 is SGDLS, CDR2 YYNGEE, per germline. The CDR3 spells CASSVVTGGETQYF. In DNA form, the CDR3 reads TGTGCCAGCAGCGTAGTAACAGGGGGAGAGACCCAGTACTTC.

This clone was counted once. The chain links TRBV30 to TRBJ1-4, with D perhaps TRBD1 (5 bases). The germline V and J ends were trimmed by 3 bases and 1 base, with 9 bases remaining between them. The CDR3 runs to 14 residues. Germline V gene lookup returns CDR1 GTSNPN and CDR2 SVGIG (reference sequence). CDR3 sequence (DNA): TGTGCCTGGAGCGGCAGGGAAACTAATGAAAAACTGTTTTTT. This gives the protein CAWSGRETNEKLFF.

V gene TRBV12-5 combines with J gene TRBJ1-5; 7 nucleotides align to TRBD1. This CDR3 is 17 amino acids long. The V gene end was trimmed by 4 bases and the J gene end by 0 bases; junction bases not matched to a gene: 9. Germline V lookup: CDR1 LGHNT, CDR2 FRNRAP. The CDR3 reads CASGYRGHNYSNQPQHF. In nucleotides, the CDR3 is TGTGCTAGTGGTTACAGGGGACATAATTATAGCAATCAGCCCCAGCATTTT.

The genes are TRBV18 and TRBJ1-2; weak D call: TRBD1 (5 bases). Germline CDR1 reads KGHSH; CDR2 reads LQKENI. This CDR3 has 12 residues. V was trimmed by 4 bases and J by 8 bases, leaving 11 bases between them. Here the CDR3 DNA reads TGTGCCAGCTCACAGGACACCTGGGGCTACACCTTC. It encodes CASSQDTWGYTF.

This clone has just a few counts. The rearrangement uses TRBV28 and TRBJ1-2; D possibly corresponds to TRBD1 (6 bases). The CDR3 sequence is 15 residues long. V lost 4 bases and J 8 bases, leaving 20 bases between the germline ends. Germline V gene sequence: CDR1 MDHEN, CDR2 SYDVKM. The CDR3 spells CASSSSTGPAGGYTF. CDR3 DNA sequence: TGTGCCAGCAGTTCCTCGACAGGACCGGCCGGGGGCTACACCTTC.

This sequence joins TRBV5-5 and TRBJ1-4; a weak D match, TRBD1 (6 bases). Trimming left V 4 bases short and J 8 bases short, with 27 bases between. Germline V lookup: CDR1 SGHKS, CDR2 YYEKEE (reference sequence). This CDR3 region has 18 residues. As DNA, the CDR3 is TGTGCCAGCAGCCCGGGAAGGACAGCCCGATTAATTTGGGAAAAACTGTTTTTT. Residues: CASSPGRTARLIWEKLFF.